The clone carrying this T cell receptor (beta chain) was counted at least ten times. This entry comes from a study of neurological immune-mediated disorders. Between the trimmed V and J ends, which lost 4 bases and 1 base, there was a span of 12 bases. The V gene's germline CDR1 is SGHRS and CDR2 YFSETQ. The CDR3 loop spans 14 amino acids. The authors made cDNA by 5'RACE with 10-nucleotide random UMIs. TCRdb redid the calling of the 5' RACE reads with MiXCR, one entry per CDR3 protein. The table records tens of thousands of distinct CDR3 sequences, roughly 3.5% of them present only once. The chain recombines TRBV5-1 with TRBJ2-7; D gene uncertain. This clonotype was obtained from a woman aged 45-65 years with multiple sclerosis. Sequenced sample: PBMCs. The CDR3 region has the DNA TGCGCCAGCAGCCATCAGGACGGATCCTACGAGCAGTACTTC. It codes for CASSHQDGSYEQYF.